This TCR beta chain was sequenced for a study of regulatory T cells in long-lasting Graves disease. Overall study findings and caveats: Persistent patients shared more public clonotypes (about 2,600) than new patients (approximately 970). Sampling was limited to peripheral blood rather than thyroid tissue.

CDR3-region Arm-PCR and iRepertoire HTBI primers produced the TCR beta libraries. In the authors' workflow: The identification of 60 or so TRBV and 11 to 15 TRBJ segments was made across samples. TCRdb redid the calling of the multiplex PCR reads with MiXCR, one entry per CDR3 protein. For this entry, the V and J calls and clone size follow TCRdb and not the study's own pipeline. Here the sample spans a few hundred thousand distinct CDR3 sequences, around 20% being singletons. To note about this clonotype: The antigen is not known.

The sample's time point: persistent/refractory GD, antithyroid drugs over 5 years with positive TRAb. PBMCs provided the RNA from which the TCR library was made. From an endocrinology department in Xi'an, China, came the patients. V was clipped by 1 base and J by 5 bases; unmatched bases: 3. The CDR3 totals 13 residues. CDR1 DFQATT and CDR2 SNEGSKA come from the germline V gene (reference sequence). This specimen was peripheral blood mononuclear cells (PBMCs), taken when the disease was refractory, from a patient treated with antithyroid drugs. The chain couples TRBV20-1 to TRBJ2-3; TRBD2 aligns across 7 bases. This sequence was found in a female donor with Graves disease. The CDR3 sequence is CSARGLAVDTQYF. The DNA for the CDR3 is TGCAGTGCTAGAGGACTAGCAGTAGATACGCAGTATTTT.